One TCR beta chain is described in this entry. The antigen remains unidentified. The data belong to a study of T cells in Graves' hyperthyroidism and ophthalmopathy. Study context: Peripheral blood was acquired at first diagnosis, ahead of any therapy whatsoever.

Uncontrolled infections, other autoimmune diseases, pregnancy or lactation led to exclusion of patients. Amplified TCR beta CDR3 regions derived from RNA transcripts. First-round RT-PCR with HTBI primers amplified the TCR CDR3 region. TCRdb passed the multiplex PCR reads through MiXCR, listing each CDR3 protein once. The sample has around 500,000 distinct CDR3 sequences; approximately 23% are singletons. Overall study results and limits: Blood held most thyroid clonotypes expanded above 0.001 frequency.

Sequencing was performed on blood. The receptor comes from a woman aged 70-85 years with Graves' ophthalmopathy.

Written as DNA, the CDR3 is TGTGCCAGCAGCGTAGGAGTGGGGGACTACGAGCAGTACTTC. This sequence encodes CASSVGVGDYEQYF. The chain employs TRBV9 and TRBJ2-7; D might be TRBD1 or TRBD2, each matching 5 bases. Trimming removed 0 bases from V and 3 bases from J, with 10 bases in between. The CDR3 is 14 residues long. CDR1 is SGDLS, CDR2 YYNGEE, per germline.